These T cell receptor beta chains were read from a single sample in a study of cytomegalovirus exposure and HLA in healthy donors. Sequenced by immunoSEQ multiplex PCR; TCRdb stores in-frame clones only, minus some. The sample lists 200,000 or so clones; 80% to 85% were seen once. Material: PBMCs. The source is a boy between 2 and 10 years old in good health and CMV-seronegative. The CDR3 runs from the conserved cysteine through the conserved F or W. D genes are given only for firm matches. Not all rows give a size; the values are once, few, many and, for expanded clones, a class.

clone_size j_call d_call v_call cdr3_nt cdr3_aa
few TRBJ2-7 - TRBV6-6 TGTGCCAGCAGAGCAGGGCCCTCCGGCGAGCAGTACTTC CASRAGPSGEQYF
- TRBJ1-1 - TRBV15 TGTGCCACCAGCAGAGCTGGCCAGGGTAGAAGGACTGAAGCTTTCTTT CATSRAGQGRRTEAFF
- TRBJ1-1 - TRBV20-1 TGCAGTGCTTCTAGAGGTGAAGCTTTCTTT CSASRGEAFF
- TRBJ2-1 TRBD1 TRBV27 TGTGCCAGCAGTAGCGCCGGGACAGGGAGACATGAGCAGTTCTTC CASSSAGTGRHEQFF
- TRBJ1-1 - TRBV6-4 TGTGCCAGCAGTGACTCGAGGAAGAACACTGAAGCTTTCTTT CASSDSRKNTEAFF
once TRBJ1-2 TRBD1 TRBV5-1 TGCGCCAGCAGCCGTTGGACAGGAGAAAATGCTGGCTACACCTTC CASSRWTGENAGYTF
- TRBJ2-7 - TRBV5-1 TGCGCCAGCAGCTTTACGACAGGAGCCTACGAGCAGTACTTC CASSFTTGAYEQYF
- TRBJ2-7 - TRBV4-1 TGCGCCAGCAGCCCCCTCCTGGACAGTGTGCCCTCCTACGAGCAGTACTTC CASSPLLDSVPSYEQYF
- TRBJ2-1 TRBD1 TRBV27 TGTGCCAGCAGTTACAGGGGGTCGGACAATGAGCAGTTCTTC CASSYRGSDNEQFF
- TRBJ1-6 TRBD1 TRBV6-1 TGTGCCAGCAGTTTTGGGACAGGGCGCAATTCACCCCTCCACTTT CASSFGTGRNSPLHF
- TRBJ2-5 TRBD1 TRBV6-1 TGTGCCAGCAGGCGGACAGGGGGACAAGAGACCCAGTACTTC CASRRTGGQETQYF
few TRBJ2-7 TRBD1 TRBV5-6 TGTGCCAGCGGACAGGGCTCCTACGAGCAGTACTTC CASGQGSYEQYF
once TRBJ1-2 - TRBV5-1 TGCGCCAGCAGCTTGGGCGTCGGGGGAGGCTATGGCTACACCTTC CASSLGVGGGYGYTF
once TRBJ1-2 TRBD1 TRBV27 TGTGCCAGCAGTCCCGGGACAGTTATATATGGCTACACCTTC CASSPGTVIYGYTF
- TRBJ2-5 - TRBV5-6 TGTGCCAGCGGGTGGGGGGGCCTTGGGGAGACCCAGTACTTC CASGWGGLGETQYF
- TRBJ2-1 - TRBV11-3 TGTGCCAGCAGCTCCCAGCGGGTTCCCTACAATGAGCAGTTCTTC CASSSQRVPYNEQFF
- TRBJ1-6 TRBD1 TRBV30 TGTGCCTGGAGTGTACAGGGGCCACCCCTCCACTTT CAWSVQGPPLHF
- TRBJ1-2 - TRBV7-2 TGTGCCAGCAGCTTGGTAGAGGGCCCCTATGGCTACACCTTC CASSLVEGPYGYTF
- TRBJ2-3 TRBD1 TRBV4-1 TGCGCCAGCAGCCACCCCACAGAGCCGGGACAGGGAACAGATACGCAGTATTTT CASSHPTEPGQGTDTQYF
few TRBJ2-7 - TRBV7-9 TGTGCCAGCAGCCCCAGGGACTGGACGTACGAGCAGTACTTC CASSPRDWTYEQYF
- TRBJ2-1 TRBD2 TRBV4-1 TGCGCCAGCAGCCAAGGGGCTAGCGGGATGGATGAGCAGTTCTTC CASSQGASGMDEQFF
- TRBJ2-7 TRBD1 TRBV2 TGTGCCAGCGGGTTCGGGACAGGGTACGAGCAGTACTTC CASGFGTGYEQYF
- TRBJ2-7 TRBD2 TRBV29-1 TGCAGCGTTGTCGGTAGCGGGGTGGGGGAGCAGTACTTC CSVVGSGVGEQYF
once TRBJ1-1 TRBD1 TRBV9 TGTGCCAGCAGCGTAACTGGACAGGGGAATGGTGAAGCTTTCTTT CASSVTGQGNGEAFF
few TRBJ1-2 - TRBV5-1 TGCGCCAGCAGCTTGGTGGGCAGGGAAGGCTACACCTTC CASSLVGREGYTF
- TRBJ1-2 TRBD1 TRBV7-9 TGTGCCAGCAGCACACTTCCCCGACAGGGGAGCTATGGCTACACCTTC CASSTLPRQGSYGYTF
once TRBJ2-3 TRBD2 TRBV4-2 TGTGCCAGCAGCTCCTCGTCGGGGGGAGATACGCAGTATTTT CASSSSSGGDTQYF
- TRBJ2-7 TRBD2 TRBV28 TGTGCCAGCAGGGCATGGGGACTAGCGGGAACATACGAGCAGTACTTC CASRAWGLAGTYEQYF
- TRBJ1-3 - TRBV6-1 TGTGCCAGCAGTGCGGGTGGTAGATGGGGGCGAGAATACTCTGGAAACACCATATATTTT CASSAGGRWGREYSGNTIYF
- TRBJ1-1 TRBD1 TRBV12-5 TGTGCTAGTGGTCGGCAGGGGGTTCCGAACACTGAAGCTTTCTTT CASGRQGVPNTEAFF
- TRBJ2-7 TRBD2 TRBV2 TGTGCCAGCAAAGGACTAGTTAGCTCCTACGAGCAGTACTTC CASKGLVSSYEQYF
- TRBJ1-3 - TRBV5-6 TGTGCCAGCAGCGGACGACAGGCGGGCTCTGGAAACACCATATATTTT CASSGRQAGSGNTIYF
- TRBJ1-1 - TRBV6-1 TGTGCCAGCAGTACTACAAGGCCCCGAGGTATGGCTTTCTTT CASSTTRPRGMAFF
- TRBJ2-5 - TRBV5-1 TGCGCCAGCAGCTTGGTCGCGGGCGGGGCTAAAGAGACCCAGTACTTC CASSLVAGGAKETQYF
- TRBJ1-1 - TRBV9 TGTGCCAGCAGCGCGACTAGAGATAGGGCCACTAACACTGAAGCTTTCTTT CASSATRDRATNTEAFF
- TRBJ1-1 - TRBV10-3 TGTGCCATCAGTGAGTCGGGCCCCACTGAAGCTTTCTTT CAISESGPTEAFF
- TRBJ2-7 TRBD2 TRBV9 TGTGCCAGCAGCCCTCCCCGGGGGGGCCCCGAGCAGTACTTC CASSPPRGGPEQYF
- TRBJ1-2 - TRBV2 TGTGCCAGCAGTGTAACAGATGTTAACTATGGCTACACCTTC CASSVTDVNYGYTF
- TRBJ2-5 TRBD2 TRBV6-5 TGTGCCAGCAGTTACACGGGACTAGCGGGTCGGCAGACCCAGTACTTC CASSYTGLAGRQTQYF
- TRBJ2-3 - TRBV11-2 TGTGCCAGCAGCTTAGTGACCGGGAGCACAGATACGCAGTATTTT CASSLVTGSTDTQYF
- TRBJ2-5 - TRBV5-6 TGTGCCAGCAGCTTCGGAACGGGGAAAGAGACCCAGTACTTC CASSFGTGKETQYF
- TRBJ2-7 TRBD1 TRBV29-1 TGCAGCGTTGAACCGACAGGGTTTAAGACCGAGCAGTACTTC CSVEPTGFKTEQYF
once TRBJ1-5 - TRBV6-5 TGTGCCAGCGGCGTTGTCATCGGGCAGCCCCAGCATTTT CASGVVIGQPQHF
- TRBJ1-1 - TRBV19 TGTGCCAGTAGTATAGATCGCACTGAAGCTTTCTTT CASSIDRTEAFF
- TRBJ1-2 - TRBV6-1 TGTGCCAGCAGTCCAGGGGAAGAGGGCTACACCTTC CASSPGEEGYTF
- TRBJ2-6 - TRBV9 TGTGCCAGCAGCCTCAGCGACAGCCCCTCCTCCGTCCTGACTTTC CASSLSDSPSSVLTF
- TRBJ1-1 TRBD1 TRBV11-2 TGTGCCAGCAGCTTAGATGGGGGACAGGCCCCGGCGCCTGAAGCTTTCTTT CASSLDGGQAPAPEAFF
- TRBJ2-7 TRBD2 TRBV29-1 TGCAGCGTTACATGGGGCGGGAGGCCTTCCTACGAGCAGTACTTC CSVTWGGRPSYEQYF